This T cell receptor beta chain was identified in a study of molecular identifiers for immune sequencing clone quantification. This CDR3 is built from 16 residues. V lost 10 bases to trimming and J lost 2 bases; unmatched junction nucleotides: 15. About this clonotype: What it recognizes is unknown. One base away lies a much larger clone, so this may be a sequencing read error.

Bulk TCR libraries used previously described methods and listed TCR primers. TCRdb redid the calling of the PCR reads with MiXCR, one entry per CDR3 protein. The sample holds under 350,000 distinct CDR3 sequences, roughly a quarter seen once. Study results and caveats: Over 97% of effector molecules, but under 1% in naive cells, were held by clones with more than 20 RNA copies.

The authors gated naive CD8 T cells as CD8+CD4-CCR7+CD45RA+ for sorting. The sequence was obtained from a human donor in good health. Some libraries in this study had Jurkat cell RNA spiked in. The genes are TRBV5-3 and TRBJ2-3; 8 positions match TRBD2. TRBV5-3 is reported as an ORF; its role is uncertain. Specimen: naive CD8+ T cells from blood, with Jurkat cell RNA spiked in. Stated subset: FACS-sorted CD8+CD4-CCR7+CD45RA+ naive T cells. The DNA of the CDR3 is TGTGCCGGCAGCTTGGTTGGCGGGGGGCTCACAGATACGCAGTATTTT. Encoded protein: CAGSLVGGGLTDTQYF.